Detailed here is one T cell receptor beta chain. What antigen it recognizes has not been identified. Base-call qualities are not available, and no considerably larger clone is one nucleotide away. These data are taken from a study of cytomegalovirus exposure and HLA in healthy donors (dated by TCRdb to 2017 to 2019). With regard to the full study: An earlier analysis of approximately 640 of the donors reported 276 Gb of sequence data and around 120 million unique TCR beta sequences from about 180 million T cells. An early release covering 500 to 750 HLA-typed donors comprised about 300 gigabases of sequencing data and tens of millions of unique TCR sequences. Among the approximately 430 genotyped donors, around 81% belonged to the genetic ancestry cluster associated with self-reported Caucasian donors. The study aimed to test whether cataloging public T cell receptors could reveal signatures of past pathogen exposure. The study used immunosequencing to profile the T cell repertoires of 666 subjects and linked those repertoires to cytomegalovirus serostatus. In addition to the first cohort of 666 subjects, a separate validation cohort of approximately 130 different subjects was used. The study combined high-throughput TCR immunosequencing, statistical association of individual TCRs with disease status, and machine learning to predict cytomegalovirus infection status. A later analysis re-examined previously published TCR beta repertoires from just over 650 donors and added high-resolution HLA genotyping to investigate patterns of TCR occurrence. The later analysis used no new phenotypic data to find candidate immune exposures, relying instead on TCR beta sequences and their occurrence across donors. An earlier analysis of 587 of the donors used high-throughput TCR beta sequencing to judge whether each TCR beta V gene segment behaved as functional or pseudogenic. Donor age, sex, ethnicity and CMV serostatus were compiled alongside the repertoire data. A later genetic analysis used genome-wide SNP genotypes for about 55% of the 666 donors, treating that subset as a discovery cohort. Every repertoire in the discovery cohort had been generated on one and the same sequencing platform. Both class I and class II loci were covered by HLA typing, at four-digit resolution. Typing coverage differed by locus: A, B, C, DRB1 and DQB1 were typed in roughly 629-630 donors, DQA1 in roughly 510, DPA1 in 606, and DPB1 in just under 490. About 5 DR-DQ haplotypes were handled as single units for association and clustering, since linkage in the cohort was strong. On average, over 200,000 unique TCR beta nucleotide sequences were sequenced per donor among roughly 430 genotyped donors of the cohort, with roughly 18% of those sequences being non-productive.

Ends trimmed: V by 0 bases, J by 5 bases; bases unmatched to a gene: 8. The germline V gene (reference sequence) specifies LNHNV as CDR1 and YYDKDF as CDR2. The CDR3 contains 16 residues, cysteine and phenylalanine counted. Of all the DNA, just the CDR3 is kept, 48 bases in frame from base 1. The library came from the immunoSEQ multiplex PCR assay. The multiplex PCR relied on a mix of 60 forward primers for TCR Vbeta segments and 13 reverse primers for TCR Jbeta segments. Amplification of the CDR3 region of rearranged TCR beta genes was performed with a multiplex PCR assay on genomic DNA. The Illumina HiSeq System was used to sequence the amplified TCR beta libraries as 87-base-pair reads. Per the source publication's procedure: Across the 670 or so repertoires, a later analysis counted around 80 million unique TCR beta chains, 9 million to 14 million of which were shared by at least two donors. To remove PCR and sequencing errors, raw reads were error-corrected and collapsed into unique sequences using a nearest-neighbor algorithm that merged closely related sequences. To assign V, D and J gene segments, CDR3 sequences were aligned to IMGT reference sequences. Each retained sequence needed at least a six-nucleotide match to both a V gene segment and a J gene segment. A rearrangement counted as productive if the CDR3 had no stop codons and remained in frame with V and J, and every other rearrangement counted as non-productive. Following IMGT convention, CDR3 was defined as the stretch from the second conserved V-encoded cysteine to the conserved J-encoded phenylalanine. Sequences without an unambiguous match to a single V gene segment were excluded from the earlier analysis of approximately 560 of the donors. In an earlier analysis of a few hundred of the donors, V segments were called functional above 56.7% productive rearrangements and were called segregating when the between-donor standard deviation exceeded 5%. A statistical classification framework was built to diagnose cytomegalovirus status from the catalog of TCR beta chain sequences. In a later analysis, TCR nucleotide sequences were compared against IMGT/GENE-DB human TR gene sequences so that V and J genes could be assigned. A later analysis assigned CDR3 sequences and most-parsimonious VDJ recombination scenarios with the TCRdist pipeline. In a later analysis, every TCR beta chain was defined by the combination of its CDR3 amino acid sequence and its V-gene family, and reads without a unique V-gene family were dropped. In a later analysis, 500 to 650 highly shared, low-generation-probability nucleotide sequences were removed to address suspected cross-contamination and a sequencing artifact. In a later analysis, a clonal expansion index for each public chain was calculated from normalized within-repertoire ranks of inferred template counts. In a later analysis, generation probabilities were computed with a VDJ recombination model fitted to out-of-frame rearrangements, and the resulting probabilities were checked against IGoR. In a later analysis, hypergeometric tests were used to score TCR-TCR, TCR-HLA and TCR-CMV co-occurrence, with a repertoire-size bias correction applied to TCR pairs. In a later analysis, false discovery rates were estimated by permuting HLA or CMV assignments 20 times. In a later analysis, co-occurring TCRs were grouped using DBSCAN, with TCRdist sequence similarity added in when clustering inside HLA-allele-positive subsets. Repertoires with fewer than 30,000 or more than 120,000 public chains were left out of co-occurrence clustering, as were four to six repertoires with anomalous nucleotide sharing. This is the immuneACCESS table as TCRdb keeps it, with only in-frame sequences that have V and J called. A part of the clones is gone; compared with another copy, unresolved V genes explain less than half, and the rest is unexplained. That table supplies the V and J calls and clone size; D and trimming were determined from the DNA. In this sample the table shows about 140,000 clones, 85% to 90% of which occur a single time. The ten largest clones capture 5.2% of the sample.

In total, 500 to 700 healthy bone marrow donors made up the cohort. At the time of sampling, all cohort members were nominally healthy, though unrecorded immune exposures were likely present. The donor was CMV seronegative and belonged to the group of approximately 320 seronegative cohort members. Every donor gave a peripheral blood sample, and the peripheral blood mononuclear cells from that sample were used for TCR beta sequencing. The Qiagen DNeasy Blood Extraction Kit was used to extract genomic DNA from the blood cell samples. Overall study outcomes, separate from this receptor: Because the 87-base-pair reads could not distinguish some IMGT-functional V segments, including TRBV6-2 and TRBV6-3, those segments were excluded. When HLA alleles, especially DR and DQ, strongly co-occurred, attributing TCR associations to individual alleles was difficult. The classifier was reported to diagnose cytomegalovirus status with high specificity and sensitivity in both the original and validation cohorts. A group of highly shared sequence variants was considered likely to be a technical artifact of the sequencing pipeline. A later analysis found that HLA-associated TCR beta chains were more clonally expanded and had lower generation probabilities than equally common non-associated chains. In this cohort, only TCR beta chains were sequenced, and detectable features were limited by the absence of alpha or paired-chain data. Linkage disequilibrium might explain the correlated functional status among segregating V segments, but an unknown experimental factor could not be excluded. In vitro tests confirmed that a few of the cytomegalovirus-associated TCR beta chains recognize cytomegalovirus antigens. While some public TCRs were present in many individuals, most TCR sequences turned up only very rarely across donors. A later analysis found that most CMV-associated TCR beta chains appeared HLA-restricted, with HLA associations seemingly driven largely by CMV exposure. Because counts were too low, approximately 15 rarely observed V segments, including chromosome 9 orphons, were excluded from the earlier analysis of 587 of the donors. In a later analysis, several top co-occurrence clusters were reported to appear linked to parvovirus B19, influenza, CMV and Epstein-Barr virus. Compared with the 666-donor mean, donors in an Asian-associated ancestry cluster had fewer N-insertions in productive TCRs, according to a later genetic analysis. The study listed 150 to 200 TCR beta chains as associated with cytomegalovirus. Presence/absence analyses assumed roughly uniform sequencing depth across donors, an assumption that may not hold. It was suggested by the authors that the approach could potentially be generalized to other disease states and immunological phenotypes. In a later genetic analysis, a missense DCLRE1C variant was associated with V-gene and J-gene trimming of TCR beta chains, and the association was replicated in an independent cohort. A later analysis found that TCR association rates varied across HLA loci, with DRB1 alleles showing the most associated TCRs and HLA-C alleles the fewest. CMV serostatus was the only immune exposure information available for the cohort. Because HLA typing was unavailable for some donors at each locus, only the typed subset was used in association tests. A further reported finding was that TCR beta sequences accurately predicted the HLA-A and HLA-B alleles for most subjects in the first cohort. A later analysis associated about 18,000 TCR beta sequences with specific HLA alleles at a false discovery rate of 0.05. In an earlier analysis of about 600 of the donors, most TCR beta V segments appeared in productive rearrangements about 87% or about 30% of the time, broadly matching IMGT annotations.

This TCR came from a woman aged 30 to 39 in good health and CMV-seronegative. The chain was built from TRBV15 and TRBJ2-5; the junction holds 8 bases that match TRBD2. Sequenced: PBMCs. The CDR3 here reads CATSREGTRGGETQYF. The nucleotides read TGTGCCACCAGCAGAGAGGGGACTAGAGGAGGGGAGACCCAGTACTTC. Joined to the reference TRBV15 and TRBJ2-5 proteins, this CDR3 gives the full variable domain: DAMVIQNPRYQVTQFGKPVTLSCSQTLNHNVMYWYQQKSSQAPKLLFHYYDKDFNNEADTPDNFQSRRPNTSFCFLDIRSPGLGDTAMYLCATSREGTRGGETQYFGPGTRLLVL.